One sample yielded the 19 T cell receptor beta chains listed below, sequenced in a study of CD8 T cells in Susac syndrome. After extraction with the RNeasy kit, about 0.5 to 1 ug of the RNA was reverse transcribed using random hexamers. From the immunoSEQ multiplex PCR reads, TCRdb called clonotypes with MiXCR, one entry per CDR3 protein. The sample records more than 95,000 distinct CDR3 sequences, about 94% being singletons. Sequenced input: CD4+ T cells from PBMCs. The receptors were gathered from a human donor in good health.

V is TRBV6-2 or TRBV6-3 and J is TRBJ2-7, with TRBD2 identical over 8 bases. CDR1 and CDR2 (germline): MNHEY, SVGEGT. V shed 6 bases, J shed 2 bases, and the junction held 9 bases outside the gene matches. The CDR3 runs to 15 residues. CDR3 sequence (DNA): TGTGCCAGCAGCCCGCCGGGACTAGTGGCCTACGAGCAGTACTTC. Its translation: CASSPPGLVAYEQYF.

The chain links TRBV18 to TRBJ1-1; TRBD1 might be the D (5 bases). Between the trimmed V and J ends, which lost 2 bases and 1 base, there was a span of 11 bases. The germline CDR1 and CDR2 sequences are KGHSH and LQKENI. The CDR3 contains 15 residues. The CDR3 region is CASSPMGRQNTEAFF. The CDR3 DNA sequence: TGTGCCAGCTCACCAATGGGGCGGCAGAACACTGAAGCTTTCTTT. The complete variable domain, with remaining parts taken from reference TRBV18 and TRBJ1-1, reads NAGVMQNPRHLVRRRGQEARLRCSPMKGHSHVYWYRQLPEEGLKFMVYLQKENIIDESGMPKERFSAEFPKEGPSILRIQQVVRGDSAAYFCASSPMGRQNTEAFFGQGTRLTVV.

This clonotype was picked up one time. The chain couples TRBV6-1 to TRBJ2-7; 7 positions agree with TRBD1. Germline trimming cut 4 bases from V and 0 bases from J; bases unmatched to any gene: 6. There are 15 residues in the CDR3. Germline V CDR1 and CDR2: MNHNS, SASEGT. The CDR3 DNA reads TGTGCCAGCAGTGGCCCCGGGACAGTCTCCTACGAGCAGTACTTC. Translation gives CASSGPGTVSYEQYF.

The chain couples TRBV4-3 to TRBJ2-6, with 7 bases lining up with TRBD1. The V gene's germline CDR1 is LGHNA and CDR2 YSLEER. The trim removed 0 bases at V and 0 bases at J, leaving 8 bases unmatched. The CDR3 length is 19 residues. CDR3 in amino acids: CASSQEAHRGSSGANVLTF. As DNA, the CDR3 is TGCGCCAGCAGCCAAGAGGCGCACAGGGGTTCCTCTGGGGCCAACGTCCTGACTTTC.

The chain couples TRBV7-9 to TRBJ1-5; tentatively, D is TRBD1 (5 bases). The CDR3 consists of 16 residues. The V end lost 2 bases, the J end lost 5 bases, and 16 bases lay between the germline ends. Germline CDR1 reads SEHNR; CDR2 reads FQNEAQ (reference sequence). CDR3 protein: CASSLSGGSGYQPQHF. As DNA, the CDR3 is TGTGCCAGCAGCTTATCGGGGGGGTCGGGATATCAGCCCCAGCATTTT.

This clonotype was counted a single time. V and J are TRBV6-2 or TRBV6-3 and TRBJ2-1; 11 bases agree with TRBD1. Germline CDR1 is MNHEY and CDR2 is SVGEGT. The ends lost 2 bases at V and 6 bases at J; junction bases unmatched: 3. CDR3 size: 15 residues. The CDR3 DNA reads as TGTGCCAGCAGTTACCTGGACAGGGGGCTCAATGAGCAGTTCTTC. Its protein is CASSYLDRGLNEQFF.

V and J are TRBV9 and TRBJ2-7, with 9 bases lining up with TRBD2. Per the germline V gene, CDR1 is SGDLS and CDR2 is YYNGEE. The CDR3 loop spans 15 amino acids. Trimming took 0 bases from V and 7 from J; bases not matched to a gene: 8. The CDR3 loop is CASSVGAGGPQEQYF. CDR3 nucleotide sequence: TGTGCCAGCAGCGTAGGCGCGGGAGGGCCGCAGGAGCAGTACTTC. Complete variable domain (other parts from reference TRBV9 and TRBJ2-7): DSGVTQTPKHLITATGQRVTLRCSPRSGDLSVYWYQQSLDQGLQFLIQYYNGEERAKGNILERFSAQQFPDLHSELNLSSLELGDSALYFCASSVGAGGPQEQYFGPGTRLTVT.

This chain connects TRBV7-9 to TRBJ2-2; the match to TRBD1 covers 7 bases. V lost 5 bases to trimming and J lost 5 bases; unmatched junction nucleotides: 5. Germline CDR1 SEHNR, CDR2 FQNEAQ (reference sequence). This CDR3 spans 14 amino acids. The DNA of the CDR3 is TGTGCCAGCAGCCCCGGGACAGAGACCGGGGAGCTGTTTTTT. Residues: CASSPGTETGELFF.

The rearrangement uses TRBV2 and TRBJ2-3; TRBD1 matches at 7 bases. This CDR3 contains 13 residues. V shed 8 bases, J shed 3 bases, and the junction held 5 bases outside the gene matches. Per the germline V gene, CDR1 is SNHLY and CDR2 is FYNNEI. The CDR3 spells CASYGRGTDTQYF. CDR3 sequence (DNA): TGTGCCAGCTACGGCAGGGGGACAGATACGCAGTATTTT.

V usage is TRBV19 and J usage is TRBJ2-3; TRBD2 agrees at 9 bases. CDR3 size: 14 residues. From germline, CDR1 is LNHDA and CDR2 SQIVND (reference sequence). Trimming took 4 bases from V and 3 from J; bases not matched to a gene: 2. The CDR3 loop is CASSTSGTTDTQYF. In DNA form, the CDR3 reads TGTGCCAGTAGTACTAGCGGGACGACAGATACGCAGTATTTT.

The CDR3 DNA follows: TGTGCCAGCACACCGGGAGTGAACACCGGGGAGCTGTTTTTT. Its protein product is CASTPGVNTGELFF. The J gene is TRBJ2-2, the V gene TRBV12-3 or TRBV12-4, with D maybe TRBD2 (6 bases). The CDR3 extends over 14 amino acids. Trimming left V 7 bases short and J 1 base short, with 10 bases between.

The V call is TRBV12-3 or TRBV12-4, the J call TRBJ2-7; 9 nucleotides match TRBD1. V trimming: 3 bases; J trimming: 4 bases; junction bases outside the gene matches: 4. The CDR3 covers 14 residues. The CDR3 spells CASSLEQGAYEQYF. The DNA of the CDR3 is TGTGCCAGCAGTTTGGAACAGGGGGCGTACGAGCAGTACTTC.

The CDR3 sequence: CATPTGSSYNEQFF. The CDR3 DNA is TGTGCCACCCCCACAGGGAGCTCCTACAATGAGCAGTTCTTC. The genes are TRBV7-9 and TRBJ2-1; tentatively, D is TRBD1 (6 bases). This CDR3 is 14 amino acids long. Germline V gives CDR1 SEHNR, CDR2 FQNEAQ (reference sequence). V dropped 10 bases and J dropped 0 bases, with 13 bases sitting between them. Variable domain in full (rest from reference TRBV7-9 and TRBJ2-1): DTGVSQNPRHKITKRGQNVTFRCDPISEHNRLYWYRQTLGQGPEFLTYFQNEAQLEKSRLLSDRFSAERPKGSFSTLEIQRTEQGDSAMYLCATPTGSSYNEQFFGPGTRLTVL.

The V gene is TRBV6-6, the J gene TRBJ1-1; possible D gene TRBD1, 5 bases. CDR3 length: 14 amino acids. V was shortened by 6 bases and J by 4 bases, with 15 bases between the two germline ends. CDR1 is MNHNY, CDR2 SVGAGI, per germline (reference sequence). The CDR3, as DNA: TGTGCCAGCAGGGACCGACAGAAAACCACTGAAGCTTTCTTT. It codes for CASRDRQKTTEAFF.

The CDR3 DNA sequence: TGTGCCAGCAGCGCCTTCCATGAAAAACTGTTTTTT. Translated: CASSAFHEKLFF. This chain uses TRBV2 with TRBJ1-4; D not certain. Trimming took off 6 bases at V and 6 bases at J, with 8 bases between the two ends. Germline CDR1 and CDR2: SNHLY and FYNNEI. This CDR3 region has 12 residues.

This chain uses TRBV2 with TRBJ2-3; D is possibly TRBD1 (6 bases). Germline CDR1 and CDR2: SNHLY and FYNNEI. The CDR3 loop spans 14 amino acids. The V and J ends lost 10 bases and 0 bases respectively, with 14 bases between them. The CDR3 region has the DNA TGTGCCACTCGACAGGAGATTAGCACAGATACGCAGTATTTT. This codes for CATRQEISTDTQYF.

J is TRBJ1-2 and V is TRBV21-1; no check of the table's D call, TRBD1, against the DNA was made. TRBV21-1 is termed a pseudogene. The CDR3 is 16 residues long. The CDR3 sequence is CASSGMTGGGPDGYTF. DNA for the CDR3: TGTGCCAGCAGCGGAATGACGGGGGGGGGCCCCGATGGCTACACCTTC.

The CDR3 region has the DNA TGTGCCAGCAGGGGGGAAGCGACAGATACGCAGTATTTT. This gives the protein CASRGEATDTQYF. The chain carries TRBV6-4 and TRBJ2-3; D is possibly TRBD1 or TRBD2 (5 bases each). V lost 6 bases and J 3 bases, leaving 10 bases between the germline ends. The germline V gene encodes CDR1 MRHNA and CDR2 SNTAGT. The CDR3 contains 13 residues.

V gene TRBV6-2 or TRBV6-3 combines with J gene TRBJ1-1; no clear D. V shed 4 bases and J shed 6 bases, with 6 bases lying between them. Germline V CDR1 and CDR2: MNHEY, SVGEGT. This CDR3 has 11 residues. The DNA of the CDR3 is TGTGCCAGCAGTTTAACATCTGAAGCTTTCTTT. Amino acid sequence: CASSLTSEAFF.